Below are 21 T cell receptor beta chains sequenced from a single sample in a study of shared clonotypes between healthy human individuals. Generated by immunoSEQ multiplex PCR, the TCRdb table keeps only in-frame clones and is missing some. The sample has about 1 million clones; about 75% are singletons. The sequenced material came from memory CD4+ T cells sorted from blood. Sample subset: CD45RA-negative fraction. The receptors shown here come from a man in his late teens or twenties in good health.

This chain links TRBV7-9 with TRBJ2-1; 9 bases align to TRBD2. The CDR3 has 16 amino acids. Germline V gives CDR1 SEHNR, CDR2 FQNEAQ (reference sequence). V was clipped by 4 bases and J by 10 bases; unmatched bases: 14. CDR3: CASSSFRGRGLWEQFF. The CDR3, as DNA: TGTGCCAGCAGCTCCTTCCGCGGGAGGGGTTTATGGGAGCAGTTCTTC.

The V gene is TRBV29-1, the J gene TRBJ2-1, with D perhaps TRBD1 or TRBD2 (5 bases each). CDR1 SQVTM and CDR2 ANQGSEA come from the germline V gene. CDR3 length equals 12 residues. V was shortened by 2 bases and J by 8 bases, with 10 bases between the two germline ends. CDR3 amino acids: CSVESLGDEQFF. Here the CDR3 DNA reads TGCAGCGTTGAAAGCTTGGGGGATGAGCAGTTCTTC.

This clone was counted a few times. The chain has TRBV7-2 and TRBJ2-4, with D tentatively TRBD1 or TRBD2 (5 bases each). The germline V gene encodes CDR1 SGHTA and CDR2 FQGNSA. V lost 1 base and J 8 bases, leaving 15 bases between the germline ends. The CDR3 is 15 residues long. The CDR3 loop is CASSLVGGVVHIQYF. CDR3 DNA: TGTGCCAGCAGCTTAGTTGGGGGAGTAGTCCACATTCAGTACTTC. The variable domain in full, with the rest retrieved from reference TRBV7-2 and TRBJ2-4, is GAGVSQSPSNKVTEKGKDVELRCDPISGHTALYWYRQSLGQGLEFLIYFQGNSAPDKSGLPSDRFSAERTGGSVSTLTIQRTQQEDSAVYLCASSLVGGVVHIQYFGAGTRLSVL.

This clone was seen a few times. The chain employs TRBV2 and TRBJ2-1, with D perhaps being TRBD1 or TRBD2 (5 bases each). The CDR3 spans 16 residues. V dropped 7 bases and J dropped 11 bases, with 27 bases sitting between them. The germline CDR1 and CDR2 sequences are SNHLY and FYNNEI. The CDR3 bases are TGTGCCAGCACTCGGGATTCGGCAGGGTCAGGGCCGAAGCAGTTCTTC. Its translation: CASTRDSAGSGPKQFF.

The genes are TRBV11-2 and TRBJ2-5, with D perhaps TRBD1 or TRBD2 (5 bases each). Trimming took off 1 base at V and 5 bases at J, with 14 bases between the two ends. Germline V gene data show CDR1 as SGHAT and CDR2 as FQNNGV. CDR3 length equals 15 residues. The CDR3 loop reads CASSLASSWGETQYF. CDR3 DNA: TGTGCCAGCAGCTTAGCCTCCTCCTGGGGGGAGACCCAGTACTTC.

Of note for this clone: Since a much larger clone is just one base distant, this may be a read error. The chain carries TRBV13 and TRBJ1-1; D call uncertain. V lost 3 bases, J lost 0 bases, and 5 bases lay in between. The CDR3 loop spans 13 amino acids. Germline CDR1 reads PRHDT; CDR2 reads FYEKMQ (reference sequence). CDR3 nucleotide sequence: TGTGCCAGCAGCTTCGACTTGAACACTGAAGCTTTCTTT. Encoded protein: CASSFDLNTEAFF.

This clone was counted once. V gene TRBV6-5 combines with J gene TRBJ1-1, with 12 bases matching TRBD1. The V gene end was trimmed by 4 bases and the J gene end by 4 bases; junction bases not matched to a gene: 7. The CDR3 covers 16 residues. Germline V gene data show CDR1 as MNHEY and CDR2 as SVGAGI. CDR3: CASSFTGTGGFTEAFF. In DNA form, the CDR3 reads TGTGCCAGCAGTTTTACCGGGACAGGGGGCTTCACTGAAGCTTTCTTT.

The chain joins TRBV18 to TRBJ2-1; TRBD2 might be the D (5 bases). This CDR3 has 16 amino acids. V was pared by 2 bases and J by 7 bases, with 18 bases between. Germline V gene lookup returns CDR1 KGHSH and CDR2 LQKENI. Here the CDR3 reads CASSPSTGKVKNEQFF. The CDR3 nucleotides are TGTGCCAGCTCACCATCGACGGGAAAAGTAAAGAATGAGCAGTTCTTC.

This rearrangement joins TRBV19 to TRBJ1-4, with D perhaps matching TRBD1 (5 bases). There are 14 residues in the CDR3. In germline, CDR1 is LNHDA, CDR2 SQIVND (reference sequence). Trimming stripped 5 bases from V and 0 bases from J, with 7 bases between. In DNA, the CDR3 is TGTGCCAGTAGTTGGGACTCAACTAATGAAAAACTGTTTTTT. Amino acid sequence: CASSWDSTNEKLFF.

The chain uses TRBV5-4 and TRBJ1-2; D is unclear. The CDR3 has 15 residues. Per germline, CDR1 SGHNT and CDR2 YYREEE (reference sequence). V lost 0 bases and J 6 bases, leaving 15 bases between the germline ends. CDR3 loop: CASSLAMGSSDGYTF. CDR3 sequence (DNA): TGTGCCAGCAGCTTGGCCATGGGGTCCTCCGATGGCTACACCTTC.

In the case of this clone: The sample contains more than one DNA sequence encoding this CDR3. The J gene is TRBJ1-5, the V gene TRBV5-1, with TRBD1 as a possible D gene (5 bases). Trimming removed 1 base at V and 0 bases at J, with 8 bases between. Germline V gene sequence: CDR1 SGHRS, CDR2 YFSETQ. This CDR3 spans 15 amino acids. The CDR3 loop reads CASSLTGGSNQPQHF. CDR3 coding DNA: TGCGCCAGCAGCTTGACCGGGGGTAGCAATCAGCCCCAGCATTTT.

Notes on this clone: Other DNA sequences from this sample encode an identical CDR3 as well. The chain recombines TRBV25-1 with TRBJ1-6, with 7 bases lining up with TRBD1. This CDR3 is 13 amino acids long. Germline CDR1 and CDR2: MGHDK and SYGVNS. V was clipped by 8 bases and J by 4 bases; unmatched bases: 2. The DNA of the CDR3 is TGTGCCAGCCAGACAGGGTATAATTCACCCCTCCACTTT. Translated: CASQTGYNSPLHF.

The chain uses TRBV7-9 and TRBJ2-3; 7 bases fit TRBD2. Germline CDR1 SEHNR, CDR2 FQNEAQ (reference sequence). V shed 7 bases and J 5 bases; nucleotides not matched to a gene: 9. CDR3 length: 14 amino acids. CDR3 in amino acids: CASNPLGGGDTQYF. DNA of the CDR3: TGTGCCAGCAACCCCTTGGGGGGGGGAGATACGCAGTATTTT.

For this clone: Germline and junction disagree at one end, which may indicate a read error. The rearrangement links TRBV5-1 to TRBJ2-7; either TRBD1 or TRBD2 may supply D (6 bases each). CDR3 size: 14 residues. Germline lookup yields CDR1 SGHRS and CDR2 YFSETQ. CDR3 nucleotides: TGCGCCAGCAGCTTGTTTCAGGAGGGGGGAGAAAAATTCTTC. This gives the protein CASSLFQEGGEKFF.

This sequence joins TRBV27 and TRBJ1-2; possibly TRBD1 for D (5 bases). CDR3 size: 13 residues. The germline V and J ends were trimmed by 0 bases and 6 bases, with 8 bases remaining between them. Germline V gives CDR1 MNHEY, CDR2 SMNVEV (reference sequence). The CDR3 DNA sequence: TGTGCCAGCAGTTTATCTGGGGGTAATGGCTACACCTTC. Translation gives CASSLSGGNGYTF.

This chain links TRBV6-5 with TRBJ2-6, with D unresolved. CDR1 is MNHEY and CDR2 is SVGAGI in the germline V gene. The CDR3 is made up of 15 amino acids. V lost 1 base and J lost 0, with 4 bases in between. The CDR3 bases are TGTGCCAGCAGTTACTTTGGCTCTGGGGCCAACGTCCTGACTTTC. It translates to CASSYFGSGANVLTF.

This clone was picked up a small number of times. The CDR3 region has the DNA TGTGCCAGCAGGTCCGGGAATCTAAACAATGAGCAGTTCTTC. Translating it yields CASRSGNLNNEQFF. The chain carries TRBV9 and TRBJ2-1, with D perhaps matching TRBD2 (5 bases). Germline CDR1 is SGDLS and CDR2 is YYNGEE. This CDR3 region has 14 residues. The ends were cut back, 5 bases at V and 5 bases at J, with 14 bases in the middle. The full variable domain, in which reference TRBV9 and TRBJ2-1 provide the parts outside the CDR3, is DSGVTQTPKHLITATGQRVTLRCSPRSGDLSVYWYQQSLDQGLQFLIQYYNGEERAKGNILERFSAQQFPDLHSELNLSSLELGDSALYFCASRSGNLNNEQFFGPGTRLTVL.

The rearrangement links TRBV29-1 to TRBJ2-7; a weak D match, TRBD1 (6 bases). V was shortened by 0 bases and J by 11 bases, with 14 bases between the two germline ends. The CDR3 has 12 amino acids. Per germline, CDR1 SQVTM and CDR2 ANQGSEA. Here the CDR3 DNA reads TGCAGCGTTGAAGAGGGTGGGGGCGCGGAGTACTTC. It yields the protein CSVEEGGGAEYF.

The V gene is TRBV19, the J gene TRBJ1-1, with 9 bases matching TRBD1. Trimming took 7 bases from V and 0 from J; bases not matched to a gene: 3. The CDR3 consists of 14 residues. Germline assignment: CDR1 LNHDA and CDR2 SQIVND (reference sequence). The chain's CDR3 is CASKDRGLNTEAFF. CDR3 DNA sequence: TGTGCCAGTAAGGACAGGGGATTGAACACTGAAGCTTTCTTT.

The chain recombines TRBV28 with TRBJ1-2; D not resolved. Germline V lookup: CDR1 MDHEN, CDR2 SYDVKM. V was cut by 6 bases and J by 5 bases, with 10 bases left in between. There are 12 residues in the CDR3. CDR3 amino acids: CASRGFEYGYTF. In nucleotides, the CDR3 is TGTGCCAGCAGGGGCTTTGAATATGGCTACACCTTC.

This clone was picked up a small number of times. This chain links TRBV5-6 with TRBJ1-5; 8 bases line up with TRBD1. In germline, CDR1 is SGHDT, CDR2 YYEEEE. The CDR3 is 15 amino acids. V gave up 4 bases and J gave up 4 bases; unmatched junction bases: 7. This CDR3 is CASSATGAGNQPQHF. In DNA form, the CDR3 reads TGTGCCAGCAGCGCGACAGGGGCAGGTAATCAGCCCCAGCATTTT.